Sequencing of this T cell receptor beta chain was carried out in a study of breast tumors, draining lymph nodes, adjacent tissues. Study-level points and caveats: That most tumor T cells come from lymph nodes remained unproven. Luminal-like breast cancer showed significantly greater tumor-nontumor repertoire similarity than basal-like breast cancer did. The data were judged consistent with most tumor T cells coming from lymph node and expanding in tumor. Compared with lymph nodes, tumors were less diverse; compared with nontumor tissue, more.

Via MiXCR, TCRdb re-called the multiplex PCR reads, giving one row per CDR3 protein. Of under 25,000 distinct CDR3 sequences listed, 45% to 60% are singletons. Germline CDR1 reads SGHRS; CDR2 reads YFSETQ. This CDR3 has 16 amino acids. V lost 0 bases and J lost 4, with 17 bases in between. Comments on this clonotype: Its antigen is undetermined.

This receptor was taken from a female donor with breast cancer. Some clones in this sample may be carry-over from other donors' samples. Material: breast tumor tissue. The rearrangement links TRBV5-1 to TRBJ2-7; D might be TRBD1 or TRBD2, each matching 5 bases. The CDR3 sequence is CASSLGPRDDPYEQYF. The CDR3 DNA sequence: TGCGCCAGCAGCTTGGGTCCCCGGGACGATCCTTACGAGCAGTACTTC.